This T cell receptor beta chain emerged from a study of cytomegalovirus exposure and HLA in healthy donors. PCR primers comprised 60 Vbeta and 13 Jbeta primers. Under the authors' procedure: Later analysis identified tens of millions of unique TCR beta chains, 8.5 million to 13 million shared. Using immunoSEQ multiplex PCR, the repertoire was profiled, and TCRdb retains in-frame clones only, with some absent. V and J calls and clone size are given by that table; D and trimming were obtained from the DNA. There are 100,000 to 120,000 clones in the sample; nearly 80% occur only once, and under 1.5% lies in the top ten. The CDR3 totals 13 residues. The V end was cut by 5 bases, the J end by 2 bases, with 7 bases between. Germline lookup yields CDR1 SGHTA and CDR2 FQGNSA. Study observations and caveats: Most TCR sequences were rare, but some public TCRs occurred in many donors. Follow-up analysis found HLA locus-dependent TCR association rates, highest for DRB1 and lowest for HLA-C.

On this clone itself: Its target is unknown.

This chain uses TRBV7-2 with TRBJ1-3; D not certain. The TCR was taken from a young woman in good health and CMV-seronegative. Source material: PBMCs. CDR3 sequence reads: CASSGQPGNTIYF. The CDR3, as DNA: TGTGCCAGCAGCGGGCAACCTGGAAACACCATATATTTT.